The 19 T cell receptor beta chains presented below share a single source sample, sequenced in a study of response to subunit inactivated influenza vaccine. TCRdb processed the RT-PCR reads anew with MiXCR; each CDR3 protein has one entry. The sample includes about 190,000 distinct CDR3 sequences, approximately 14% of them seen just once. The sequences come from CD8+ T cells sorted from PBMCs, collected 5 days after vaccination. These TCRs come from a man aged 50 to 59 who received an inactivated influenza vaccine.

The genes are TRBV11-1 and TRBJ2-5; 8 bases agree with TRBD2. Trimming took 0 bases from V and 1 from J; bases not matched to a gene: 7. The CDR3 sequence is 17 residues long. Germline V lookup: CDR1 SGHAT, CDR2 FQDESV (reference sequence). In nucleotides, the CDR3 is TGTGCCAGCAGCTTAGCGCAGCAGCGGGGGTCCCAAGAGACCCAGTACTTC. It is translated as CASSLAQQRGSQETQYF. The entire variable domain, with the rest obtained from reference TRBV11-1 and TRBJ2-5, is as follows: EAEVAQSPRYKITEKSQAVAFWCDPISGHATLYWYRQILGQGPELLVQFQDESVVDDSQLPKDRFSAERLKGVDSTLKIQPAELGDSAMYLCASSLAQQRGSQETQYFGPGTRLLVL.

The V gene is TRBV4-1, the J gene TRBJ2-3; 10 bases line up with TRBD2. The CDR3 has 18 residues. The germline V gene encodes CDR1 MGHRA and CDR2 YSYEKL. V lost 0 bases and J lost 2; bases outside the gene matches: 8. Here the CDR3 reads CASSQDIPAGGFTDTQYF. CDR3 coding DNA: TGCGCCAGCAGCCAAGACATTCCAGCGGGGGGGTTCACAGATACGCAGTATTTT.

V is TRBV9 and J is TRBJ2-1, with 9 bases that match TRBD1. The CDR3 length is 16 residues. V lost 1 base to trimming and J lost 0 bases; unmatched junction nucleotides: 2. CDR1 and CDR2 (germline): SGDLS, YYNGEE. The CDR3 nucleotides are TGTGCCAGCAGCGTAACAGGGGGCGTCTCCTACAATGAGCAGTTCTTC. Protein product: CASSVTGGVSYNEQFF.

This clonotype was counted between two and nine times. The chain employs TRBV4-3 and TRBJ2-7, with TRBD2 identical over 9 bases. In germline, CDR1 is LGHNA, CDR2 YSLEER. J lost 7 bases, V lost 3 bases, and 13 bases had no gene match. This CDR3 spans 16 amino acids. For the CDR3, the DNA is TGCGCCAGCAGCCAGTTCATGGGGATAGCGGGAGATGAGCAGTACTTC. Its protein is CASSQFMGIAGDEQYF.

Only a few counts were recorded for this clonotype. The rearrangement uses TRBV7-8 and TRBJ2-7; 7 nucleotides match TRBD2. Germline trimming cut 5 bases from V and 3 bases from J; bases unmatched to any gene: 7. The germline CDR1 and CDR2 sequences are SGHVS and FQNEAQ. CDR3 size: 14 residues. The DNA of the CDR3 is TGTGCCAGCAGCCGAGCGGGGAGATACTACGAGCAGTACTTC. Encoded protein: CASSRAGRYYEQYF.

There are a few counts of this clonotype. The rearrangement uses TRBV7-9 and TRBJ2-1; perhaps TRBD1 as D (6 bases). This CDR3 is built from 15 residues. The germline V and J ends were trimmed by 2 bases and 5 bases, with 13 bases remaining between them. Germline-derived CDR1 and CDR2 are SEHNR and FQNEAQ (reference sequence). The CDR3, as DNA: TGTGCCAGCAGCTTACCCCGGGACAAGAACAATGAGCAGTTCTTC. Protein sequence: CASSLPRDKNNEQFF.

The sample holds a few counts of this clonotype. The DNA of the CDR3 is TGTGCCAGCAGCTTAGTTTACCCCCCGGACAGGCCAGTGAGGACCTACGAGCAGTACTTC. Protein product: CASSLVYPPDRPVRTYEQYF. The J gene is TRBJ2-7, the V gene TRBV11-2; TRBD1 matches 7 bases. Germline V CDR1 and CDR2: SGHAT, FQNNGV. Trimming at V came to 1 base and at J to 2 bases, leaving 20 bases not matched to a gene. This CDR3 is 20 amino acids long.

This clonotype has at least ten counts. The chain links TRBV29-1 to TRBJ2-7, with D perhaps matching TRBD2 (6 bases). The length of the CDR3 is 12 residues. Trimming stripped 6 bases from V and 0 bases from J, with 9 bases between. Germline V lookup: CDR1 SQVTM, CDR2 ANQGSEA. The CDR3 is CSVGLSSYEQYF. CDR3 nucleotide sequence: TGCAGCGTGGGACTTAGCTCCTACGAGCAGTACTTC.

This clonotype was recorded a few times. J is TRBJ2-1 and V is TRBV10-3, with D possibly called TRBD1 or TRBD2 (5 bases each). Between the trimmed V and J ends, which lost 6 bases and 0 bases, there was a span of 9 bases. The germline gives CDR1 ENHRY, CDR2 SYGVKD. The CDR3 contains 14 residues. This chain's CDR3 is CAIRGESSYNEQFF. In DNA, the CDR3 is TGTGCCATCAGGGGGGAGAGCTCCTACAATGAGCAGTTCTTC.

This rearrangement joins TRBV20-1 to TRBJ2-7, with 9 bases matching TRBD1. V trimming: 0 bases; J trimming: 6 bases; junction bases outside the gene matches: 6. Per germline, CDR1 DFQATT and CDR2 SNEGSKA (reference sequence). The CDR3 is made up of 14 amino acids. CDR3 sequence (DNA): TGCAGTGCTAGAGATATTGGACAGGGGCGCGAGCAGTACTTC. Protein product: CSARDIGQGREQYF.

The J gene is TRBJ2-5, the V gene TRBV6-5; TRBD2 matches 8 bases. With V trimmed by 1 base and J by 2 bases, 6 bases remained unmatched. Germline V gene data show CDR1 as MNHEY and CDR2 as SVGAGI. CDR3 size: 16 residues. In nucleotides, the CDR3 is TGTGCCAGCAGTTACTTGACCTTAGCGGGGCAAGAGACCCAGTACTTC. This translates into CASSYLTLAGQETQYF.

This clonotype was seen more than once but under ten times. The rearrangement links TRBV6-1 to TRBJ2-7, with TRBD2 matching 9 bases. The germline gives CDR1 MNHNS, CDR2 SASEGT. This CDR3 has 14 amino acids. V dropped 6 bases and J dropped 3; count of bases not matched to a gene: 6. The CDR3, as DNA: TGTGCCAGCAGCGTCGGGACTAGCAGCTACGAGCAGTACTTC. Its protein is CASSVGTSSYEQYF.

The rearrangement links TRBV7-9 to TRBJ2-3; no clear D. CDR1 is SEHNR, CDR2 FQNEAQ, per germline (reference sequence). V lost 4 bases, J lost 1 base, and 12 bases lay in between. The CDR3 extends over 15 amino acids. In nucleotides, the CDR3 is TGTGCCAGCAGCTCCAAGGTAGCCGGCACAGATACGCAGTATTTT. Amino acid sequence: CASSSKVAGTDTQYF.

The chain uses TRBV6-1 and TRBJ2-7; 7 positions agree with TRBD1. This CDR3 contains 14 residues. Germline CDR1 and CDR2: MNHNS and SASEGT. Trimming cost V 7 bases and J 0 bases; bases outside gene matches: 6. DNA for the CDR3: TGTGCCAGCAAGGGACAGCAAAGCTCCTACGAGCAGTACTTC. It specifies CASKGQQSSYEQYF.

This chain links TRBV20-1 with TRBJ2-7; possible D gene TRBD1, 6 bases. CDR1 DFQATT and CDR2 SNEGSKA come from the germline V gene (reference sequence). V gave up 6 bases and J gave up 0 bases, with 12 bases separating them. The CDR3 has 13 residues. The CDR3 nucleotides read TGCAGTGCCACTACAGGGTACTCCTACGAGCAGTACTTC. Its translation is CSATTGYSYEQYF.

The chain has TRBV18 and TRBJ2-5; possibly TRBD1 for D (5 bases). The CDR3 consists of 13 residues. Germline CDR1 KGHSH, CDR2 LQKENI. Trimming shortened V by 0 bases and J by 4 bases, and 6 bases separated the two germline ends. CDR3 DNA sequence: TGTGCCAGCTCACCACCGGGGCCAGAGACCCAGTACTTC. Residues: CASSPPGPETQYF.

Many counts were recorded for this clonotype. The chain joins TRBV28 to TRBJ2-2; perhaps TRBD2 as D (5 bases). The CDR3 has 15 residues. The V gene lost 5 bases and the J gene lost 1 base, with 11 bases spanning the gap. Per germline, CDR1 MDHEN and CDR2 SYDVKM. The DNA for the CDR3 is TGTGCCAGCAGTCCTAGCAGGTTGAACACCGGGGAGCTGTTTTTT. This sequence encodes CASSPSRLNTGELFF.

This clonotype came up a few times. The gene calls are TRBV6-2 or TRBV6-3 and TRBJ2-2, with D uncertain. Trimming took 5 bases from V and 4 from J, leaving 8 bases between them. CDR3 size: 13 residues. In germline, CDR1 is MNHEY, CDR2 SVGEGT. CDR3 amino acids: CASSPFATGELFF. In nucleotides, the CDR3 is TGTGCCAGCAGTCCTTTTGCCACCGGGGAGCTGTTTTTT.

In its sample, this clonotype was seen a few times. The chain is built from TRBV28 and TRBJ2-7, with TRBD1 matching over 8 bases. Germline V CDR1 and CDR2: MDHEN, SYDVKM. Trimming removed 5 bases from V and 2 bases from J; junction bases left unmatched: 5. This CDR3 spans 14 amino acids. CDR3 loop: CASSTGTGPYEQYF. The CDR3 DNA sequence: TGTGCCAGCAGTACCGGGACAGGACCCTACGAGCAGTACTTC.